These 20 T cell receptor beta chains originate from one sample sequenced in a study of T cells in Graves' hyperthyroidism and ophthalmopathy. The CDR3 regions of TCR beta were amplified from RNA transcripts. The TCR CDR3 was amplified in a first-round RT-PCR using the HTBI primer set. TCRdb reanalysed the multiplex PCR reads using MiXCR and keeps one entry per CDR3 protein. The sample includes over 350,000 distinct CDR3 sequences, around 15% seen only once; the top ten take under 30%. The sequencing input was blood. The receptor set was obtained from a man aged 50-60 years with Graves' ophthalmopathy.

This clonotype was seen at least ten times. This chain links TRBV12-3 or TRBV12-4 with TRBJ2-3; weak D call: TRBD1 (6 bases). The length of the CDR3 is 14 residues. V gave up 6 bases and J gave up 8 bases, with 18 bases separating them. CDR3 loop: CASRLQGALSTQYF. CDR3 coding DNA: TGTGCCAGCAGGCTACAGGGTGCTCTCTCTACGCAGTATTTT.

V and J are TRBV7-9 and TRBJ2-3; TRBD2 matches 10 bases. The V and J ends lost 8 bases and 4 bases, in that order; junction bases with no gene match: 12. Germline-derived CDR1 and CDR2 are SEHNR and FQNEAQ (reference sequence). The CDR3 totals 16 residues. The CDR3 is CASERSAGGFSDTQYF. The CDR3 nucleotides read TGTGCCAGCGAGAGGTCAGCGGGAGGGTTCTCAGATACGCAGTATTTT.

V usage is TRBV7-2 and J usage is TRBJ1-5; possible D gene TRBD1, 5 bases. The V and J ends lost 4 bases and 7 bases respectively, with 8 bases between them. Germline CDR1 reads SGHTA; CDR2 reads FQGNSA. CDR3 size: 12 residues. This CDR3 is CASSWGMQPQHF. DNA for the CDR3: TGTGCCAGCAGCTGGGGGATGCAGCCCCAGCATTTT.

As concerns this clonotype: A much larger clone sits a single nucleotide away, making a read error possible. The rearrangement uses TRBV28 and TRBJ1-3; D is perhaps TRBD1 (6 bases). The CDR3 totals 13 residues. From germline, CDR1 is MDHEN and CDR2 SYDVKM. CDR3 sequence: CASRPGHGNTMYF. CDR3 nucleotide sequence: TGTGCCAGCAGGCCGGGACATGGAAACACCATGTATTTT.

A note on this clonotype: This sequence may be a read error, since a much larger clone differs from it by one base. The chain uses TRBV18 and TRBJ2-3, with D uncertain. V dropped 5 bases and J dropped 4 bases, with 10 bases sitting between them. Per germline, CDR1 KGHSH and CDR2 LQKENI. The CDR3 covers 13 residues. For the CDR3, the DNA is TGTGCCAGCTCAATCCCAGCAGCAGATACGCAGTATTTT. This sequence encodes CASSIPAADTQYF.

This clonotype was detected many times. The chain recombines TRBV20-1 with TRBJ2-3; 11 nucleotides agree with TRBD2. With 3 bases clipped from V and 4 bases from J, the junction kept 6 bases outside the gene matches. The length of the CDR3 is 15 residues. Germline loops: CDR1 DFQATT, CDR2 SNEGSKA (reference sequence). The CDR3 DNA is TGCAGTGCTAGGGGGACTAGCGGCGTCCCAGATACGCAGTATTTT. Its protein product is CSARGTSGVPDTQYF.

V is TRBV5-1 and J is TRBJ2-7; TRBD2 matches 9 bases. The trim removed 0 bases at V and 2 bases at J, leaving 12 bases unmatched. CDR1 is SGHRS and CDR2 is YFSETQ in the germline V gene. This CDR3 is built from 18 residues. The CDR3 DNA reads TGCGCCAGCAGCTTGGTCCAATCTTGGAGCGGGGGGACCTACGAGCAGTACTTC. This translates into CASSLVQSWSGGTYEQYF.

This clonotype was seen repeatedly, ten times or more. The chain links TRBV11-2 to TRBJ2-5, with D perhaps TRBD1 (7 bases). Germline assignment: CDR1 SGHAT and CDR2 FQNNGV. V dropped 5 bases and J dropped 5 bases, with 15 bases sitting between them. The CDR3 is made up of 14 amino acids. The CDR3 coding sequence is TGTGCCAGCAGCGGGTCAGGGGGGCCCGAGACCCAGTACTTC. This encodes CASSGSGGPETQYF.

This clonotype has a count of ten or more. The V and J genes are TRBV6-1 and TRBJ2-1; 15 nucleotides align to TRBD2. The CDR3 extends over 16 amino acids. After removal of 6 bases from V and 9 bases from J, the junction contained 9 bases not matched to a gene. From germline, CDR1 is MNHNS and CDR2 SASEGT. The CDR3 DNA follows: TGTGCCAGCAGAGCATCCGGGACTAGCGGGAGGTTTGAGCAGTTCTTC. Translated, it gives CASRASGTSGRFEQFF.

This rearrangement joins TRBV5-1 to TRBJ1-6, with a possible D match to TRBD1 (5 bases). Germline-derived CDR1 and CDR2 are SGHRS and YFSETQ. This CDR3 region has 15 residues. Deletions cut 2 bases from V and 13 bases from J, with 19 bases between. The CDR3 loop reads CASSFGVRDRLPLHF. The CDR3 nucleotides are TGCGCCAGCAGCTTCGGGGTGAGGGACCGGCTCCCCCTCCACTTT.

This clonotype was counted at least ten times. This chain joins TRBV5-1 and TRBJ2-2; D unclear. The V gene's germline CDR1 is SGHRS and CDR2 YFSETQ. This CDR3 is 15 amino acids long. Trimming removed 2 bases at V and 0 bases at J, with 8 bases between. This CDR3 is CASSFRSTNTGELFF. CDR3 coding DNA: TGCGCCAGCAGCTTCAGGAGCACGAACACCGGGGAGCTGTTTTTT.

This clonotype has just a few counts. The chain employs TRBV14 and TRBJ2-1; D gene ambiguous. V was pared by 4 bases and J by 15 bases, with 16 bases between. This CDR3 region has 12 residues. CDR1 is SGHDN and CDR2 is FVKESK in the germline V gene. The CDR3 coding sequence is TGTGCCAGCAGCCCTACTTGGCCGTTGCGGTTCTTC. Its protein product is CASSPTWPLRFF.

This clonotype came up many times. This rearrangement joins TRBV18 to TRBJ2-3, with 9 bases fitting TRBD2. J lost 2 bases, V lost 0 bases, and 3 bases had no gene match. This CDR3 has 16 amino acids. Germline assignment: CDR1 KGHSH and CDR2 LQKENI. Written as DNA, the CDR3 is TGTGCCAGCTCACCACCTAGCGGGAGTTTCACAGATACGCAGTATTTT. Residues: CASSPPSGSFTDTQYF.

This clonotype was found many times. The chain recombines TRBV6-1 with TRBJ2-6; 10 nucleotides match TRBD1. Germline trimming cut 5 bases from V and 0 bases from J; bases unmatched to any gene: 22. CDR1 MNHNS and CDR2 SASEGT come from the germline V gene. This CDR3 has 23 residues. CDR3 protein: CASSLRGDDVGQGVLSGANVLTF. Written as DNA, the CDR3 is TGTGCCAGCAGTTTACGCGGGGATGATGTCGGACAGGGGGTCCTCTCTGGGGCCAACGTCCTGACTTTC.

This chain joins TRBV3-1 and TRBJ2-1, with 8 bases lining up with TRBD2. J was trimmed by 6 bases and V by 4 bases; bases with no gene match: 11. There are 16 residues in the CDR3. Germline CDR1 reads LGHDT; CDR2 reads YNNKEL (reference sequence). CDR3 in amino acids: CASSPPGRARANEQFF. CDR3 coding DNA: TGTGCCAGCAGCCCGCCCGGGAGGGCCAGGGCCAATGAGCAGTTCTTC.

This clonotype was observed a handful of times. The chain has TRBV6-1 and TRBJ2-1, with TRBD2 matching 13 bases. The germline gives CDR1 MNHNS, CDR2 SASEGT. The J segment lost 0 bases and the V segment lost 6 bases, leaving 8 bases of the junction unmatched. The CDR3 length is 18 residues. CDR3 DNA: TGTGCCAGCAGCAGACTAGCGGGAGGTTCGAGCTCCTACAATGAGCAGTTCTTC. Protein sequence: CASSRLAGGSSSYNEQFF.

Ten or more counts support this clonotype. V gene TRBV3-1 combines with J gene TRBJ2-1; 8 bases fit TRBD2. Germline V gives CDR1 LGHDT, CDR2 YNNKEL (reference sequence). The CDR3 has 14 amino acids. Unmatched junction bases numbered 4, after V lost 3 bases and J lost 6 bases. CDR3 region: CASSQSSGSNEQFF. DNA of the CDR3: TGTGCCAGCAGCCAGTCGAGCGGGAGCAATGAGCAGTTCTTC.

This clonotype was observed at least ten times. V gene TRBV28 combines with J gene TRBJ2-3; D unresolved. V lost 3 bases to trimming and J lost 1 base, with 14 bases between them. Germline V lookup: CDR1 MDHEN, CDR2 SYDVKM. The CDR3 is made up of 16 amino acids. The CDR3 is CASSFWAPPGTDTQYF. The CDR3 region has the DNA TGTGCCAGCAGTTTCTGGGCCCCGCCAGGCACAGATACGCAGTATTTT.

This clonotype came up many times. This sequence joins TRBV20-1 and TRBJ2-7; possibly TRBD2 for D (6 bases). The CDR3 has 16 residues. CDR1 DFQATT and CDR2 SNEGSKA come from the germline V gene (reference sequence). V was pared by 0 bases and J by 7 bases, with 22 bases between. CDR3 residues: CSARDRSVAGLEEQYF. The CDR3 coding sequence is TGCAGTGCTAGAGATCGATCGGTTGCGGGACTCGAAGAGCAGTACTTC.

This clonotype was seen at least ten times. The V and J genes are TRBV5-1 and TRBJ1-1; maybe TRBD1 (6 bases). The CDR3 is made up of 14 amino acids. V was pared by 4 bases and J by 6 bases, with 16 bases between. Germline V CDR1 and CDR2: SGHRS, YFSETQ. CDR3 loop: CASSLLQQGPEAFF. The DNA for the CDR3 is TGCGCCAGCAGCCTCCTGCAGCAGGGGCCTGAAGCTTTCTTT.